The 21 T cell receptor beta chains below were found in one sample sequenced in a study of blood T cell repertoires in COVID-19. Here immunoSEQ multiplex PCR was the method, and the copy in TCRdb shows in-frame clones only, minus some. The data contain 300,000 or so clones, over 80% of them singletons. The sample taken for sequencing was peripheral blood. The receptors derive from a woman aged 40 to 55 with acute or convalescent COVID-19.

The chain couples TRBV18 to TRBJ1-1; the D is unclear. The V gene lost 6 bases and the J gene lost 1 base, with 9 bases spanning the gap. Per germline, CDR1 KGHSH and CDR2 LQKENI. This CDR3 is built from 13 residues. CDR3 nucleotide sequence: TGTGCCAGCTCGGGCAGAGCGAACACTGAAGCTTTCTTT. Amino acids: CASSGRANTEAFF.

The rearrangement joins TRBV27 to TRBJ1-2, with TRBD1 identical over 10 bases. Germline lookup yields CDR1 MNHEY and CDR2 SMNVEV (reference sequence). V lost 7 bases and J lost 2; bases outside the gene matches: 13. The CDR3 loop spans 17 amino acids. Here the CDR3 reads CASKPFEGQGKNYGYTF. As DNA, the CDR3 is TGTGCCAGCAAGCCTTTTGAGGGACAGGGGAAGAACTATGGCTACACCTTC.

This chain links TRBV7-3 with TRBJ1-1, with 9 bases aligning to TRBD1. With V trimmed by 0 bases and J by 3 bases, 5 bases remained unmatched. From germline, CDR1 is SGHTA and CDR2 FQGTGA. The CDR3 runs to 16 residues. The chain's CDR3 is CASSLTSDRGYTEAFF. CDR3 DNA sequence: TGTGCCAGCAGCTTAACATCGGACAGGGGATACACTGAAGCTTTCTTT.

This clone appeared once. The chain recombines TRBV5-4 with TRBJ1-6, with no clear D. Trimming took off 4 bases at V and 9 bases at J, with 17 bases between the two ends. The CDR3 totals 15 residues. Germline-derived CDR1 and CDR2 are SGHNT and YYREEE (reference sequence). The chain's CDR3 is CASSREGSSGSPLHF. The CDR3 DNA reads as TGTGCCAGCAGCAGGGAGGGCAGCTCAGGTTCACCCCTCCACTTT.

The chain combines TRBV2 with TRBJ2-7, with 9 bases lining up with TRBD2. This CDR3 comprises 15 residues. V lost 3 bases, J lost 2 bases, and 5 bases stayed unmatched. Germline CDR1 SNHLY, CDR2 FYNNEI. DNA for the CDR3: TGTGCCAGCAGTGATGGGCTAGCGGGGCCCTACGAGCAGTACGTC. Protein: CASSDGLAGPYEQYV.

The chain carries TRBV27 and TRBJ2-7, with TRBD1 matching 10 bases. From germline, CDR1 is MNHEY and CDR2 SMNVEV (reference sequence). V shed 5 bases, J shed 6 bases, and the junction held 7 bases outside the gene matches. The CDR3 covers 14 residues. In DNA form, the CDR3 reads TGTGCCAGCAGTGCCGGGACAGGGGTTGGCGAGCAGTACGTC. As protein: CASSAGTGVGEQYV.

The V gene is TRBV6-5, the J gene TRBJ1-1; 10 bases fit TRBD1. Per germline, CDR1 MNHEY and CDR2 SVGAGI. The trim removed 0 bases at V and 5 bases at J, leaving 6 bases unmatched. This CDR3 contains 16 residues. The DNA for the CDR3 is TGTGCCAGCAGTTACTCGGGACAGGGGATCGGTACTGAAGCTTTCTTT. Protein product: CASSYSGQGIGTEAFF.

The V gene is TRBV6-5, the J gene TRBJ1-3; D call uncertain. The V end lost 2 bases, the J end lost 0 bases, and 11 bases lay between the germline ends. This CDR3 has 16 amino acids. In germline, CDR1 is MNHEY, CDR2 SVGAGI. In nucleotides, the CDR3 is TGTGCCAGCAGTTACGGAGGATCGTTCTCTGGAAACACCATATATTTT. Translation gives CASSYGGSFSGNTIYF.

Only one count was recorded for this clone. The chain uses TRBV10-3 and TRBJ1-1, with 7 bases lining up with TRBD1. CDR3 length equals 19 residues. The V segment lost 4 bases and the J segment 0 bases; nucleotides outside the gene matches: 17. Germline CDR1 and CDR2: ENHRY and SYGVKD. The CDR3 loop reads CAISGLPGQNSYMNTEAFF. The CDR3 nucleotides are TGTGCCATCAGTGGTCTTCCGGGACAGAACTCTTATATGAACACTGAAGCTTTCTTT.

Written as DNA, the CDR3 is TGTGCCAGCAGCCCGCCGACTGCGAGCTCCTACAATGAGCAGTTCTTC. It specifies CASSPPTASSYNEQFF. The V call is TRBV7-9, the J call TRBJ2-1, with D unresolved. Trimming stripped 5 bases from V and 0 bases from J, with 14 bases between. CDR3 length: 16 residues. Germline CDR1 reads SEHNR; CDR2 reads FQNEAQ (reference sequence).

The rearrangement joins TRBV15 to TRBJ1-3, with 10 bases matching TRBD1. Trimming took 3 bases from V and 4 from J; bases not matched to a gene: 9. The CDR3 has 17 residues. Germline values: CDR1 LNHNV, CDR2 YYDKDF (reference sequence). As DNA, the CDR3 is TGTGCCACCAGCAGTGAAGACAGGGGGCGGTCCGGAAACACCATATATTTT. Its protein is CATSSEDRGRSGNTIYF.

The J gene is TRBJ1-2, the V gene TRBV14; the D gene is possibly TRBD1 (6 bases). The CDR3 consists of 12 residues. The germline V gene encodes CDR1 SGHDN and CDR2 FVKESK. Trimming left V 5 bases short and J 7 bases short, with 11 bases between. CDR3 loop: CASSATGLGYTF. The DNA for the CDR3 is TGTGCCAGCAGCGCCACAGGGCTTGGCTACACCTTC.

The chain is built from TRBV30 and TRBJ1-1; D unresolved. Germline assignment: CDR1 GTSNPN and CDR2 SVGIG (reference sequence). Trimming removed 1 base at V and 3 bases at J, with 12 bases between. The CDR3 consists of 14 residues. The CDR3 sequence is CAWSGASGDTEAFF. CDR3 DNA: TGTGCCTGGAGTGGGGCCAGCGGGGACACTGAAGCTTTCTTT.

V usage is TRBV7-2 and J usage is TRBJ2-1; 10 positions agree with TRBD2. Looked up from germline, CDR1 is SGHTA and CDR2 is FQGNSA. CDR3 size: 17 residues. V was clipped by 0 bases and J by 6 bases; unmatched bases: 8. The CDR3 here is CASSLALASGGINEQFF. CDR3 DNA: TGTGCCAGCAGCTTAGCGTTGGCTAGCGGGGGTATCAATGAGCAGTTCTTC.

The chain links TRBV20-1 to TRBJ1-4; D is unclear. Looked up from germline, CDR1 is DFQATT and CDR2 is SNEGSKA (reference sequence). The CDR3 consists of 11 residues. Trimming pared 3 bases from V and 7 bases from J, leaving 6 bases between. In DNA form, the CDR3 reads TGCAGTGCTAGCCGCAGTGAAAAACTGTTTTTT. It specifies CSASRSEKLFF.

This clone was seen a single time. The genes are TRBV7-8 and TRBJ2-6; 8 bases line up with TRBD1. Trimming took 4 bases from V and 5 from J; bases not matched to a gene: 4. Germline V gene lookup returns CDR1 SGHVS and CDR2 FQNEAQ. The CDR3 consists of 15 residues. The CDR3 bases are TGTGCCAGCAGCTCGCAGGGGGCTTGGGCCAACGTCCTGACTTTC. Protein: CASSSQGAWANVLTF.

The V gene is TRBV24-1, the J gene TRBJ2-7; the D gene is possibly TRBD1 (6 bases). From germline, CDR1 is KGHDR and CDR2 SFDVKD. This CDR3 is 15 amino acids long. The ends were cut back, 3 bases at V and 7 bases at J, with 18 bases in the middle. The CDR3 DNA is TGTGCCACCAGTGATACAACAGGGTCAGGATGGGAGCAGTACGTC. Translation gives CATSDTTGSGWEQYV.

This clone showed up just a few times. This sequence joins TRBV5-8 and TRBJ1-3, with D tentatively TRBD1 (5 bases). Germline loops: CDR1 SGHTS, CDR2 YDEGEE. CDR3 length equals 15 residues. Trimming took off 0 bases at V and 6 bases at J, with 13 bases between the two ends. The CDR3 nucleotides read TGTGCCAGCAGCTTGGAAGCAGGGCTGAAAAACACCATATATTTT. This codes for CASSLEAGLKNTIYF.

J is TRBJ1-2 and V is TRBV27; TRBD1 aligns across 7 bases. V was pared by 0 bases and J by 3 bases, with 10 bases of the junction left unmatched. The CDR3 consists of 17 residues. Germline CDR1 MNHEY, CDR2 SMNVEV (reference sequence). The CDR3 reads CASSLSRSTGSYYGYTF. In DNA form, the CDR3 reads TGTGCCAGCAGTTTATCTCGGTCGACAGGGAGTTACTATGGCTACACCTTC.

V is TRBV6-5 and J is TRBJ1-3; D may be TRBD1 (5 bases). Trimming left V 7 bases short and J 2 bases short, with 15 bases between. Germline V gene sequence: CDR1 MNHEY, CDR2 SVGAGI. This CDR3 has 15 residues. CDR3 sequence: CASNQIGGAGNTIYF. CDR3 in DNA: TGTGCCAGCAACCAAATCGGAGGGGCTGGAAACACCATATATTTT.

This clone has a single count. J is TRBJ2-2 and V is TRBV24-1; D not resolved. The CDR3 totals 17 residues. Germline V gene sequence: CDR1 KGHDR, CDR2 SFDVKD. The V end lost 0 bases, the J end lost 2 bases, and 12 bases lay between the germline ends. The CDR3 DNA reads TGTGCCACCAGTGATTTGCATCGAGCGACCAACACCGGGGAGCTGTTTTTT. This encodes CATSDLHRATNTGELFF.